One and the same sample provided the 9 T cell receptor beta chains below, sequenced in a study of blood T cell repertoires in COVID-19. Generated by immunoSEQ multiplex PCR, the TCRdb table keeps only in-frame clones and is missing some. This sample carries 50,000 to 70,000 clones, more than 65% of them seen once, and the ten largest clones take roughly 5.6%. Sample: peripheral blood. These TCRs come from an older woman with acute or convalescent COVID-19.

This chain uses TRBV5-1 with TRBJ1-1; D not resolved. The V gene lost 0 bases and the J gene lost 5 bases, with 11 bases spanning the gap. This CDR3 spans 14 amino acids. Germline loops: CDR1 SGHRS, CDR2 YFSETQ. In DNA, the CDR3 is TGCGCCAGCAGCTTGGGGGGAGGTGGAACTGAAGCTTTCTTT. It codes for CASSLGGGGTEAFF.

The chain combines TRBV4-1 with TRBJ1-5, with D unresolved. The CDR3 is 16 residues long. V was trimmed by 0 bases and J by 4 bases, leaving 13 bases between them. The V gene's germline CDR1 is MGHRA and CDR2 YSYEKL. CDR3 coding DNA: TGCGCCAGCAGCCAAGATTTCGCAGGTGGGAATCAGCCCCAGCATTTT. It codes for CASSQDFAGGNQPQHF.

The J gene is TRBJ1-4, the V gene TRBV4-2; no reliable D call. CDR1 LGHNA and CDR2 YNFKEQ come from the germline V gene. Trimming stripped 0 bases from V and 5 bases from J, with 10 bases between. The CDR3 runs to 15 residues. CDR3 region: CASSQEWRLNEKLFF. Here the CDR3 DNA reads TGTGCCAGCAGCCAAGAATGGCGGCTGAATGAAAAACTGTTTTTT.

This sequence joins TRBV5-4 and TRBJ1-2; D is ambiguous. Germline lookup yields CDR1 SGHNT and CDR2 YYREEE (reference sequence). Trimming left V 1 base short and J 5 bases short, with 9 bases between. CDR3 length equals 13 residues. The CDR3 DNA follows: TGTGCCAGCAGCTTGTCCAAGGAGTATGGCTACACCTTC. It codes for CASSLSKEYGYTF.

The genes are TRBV3-1 (or the pseudogene TRBV3-2) and TRBJ1-2; a possible D gene is TRBD1 (5 bases). This CDR3 comprises 13 residues. The germline gives CDR1 LGHDT, CDR2 YNNKEL (reference sequence). The ends were cut back, 1 base at V and 8 bases at J, with 11 bases in the middle. The CDR3 region has the DNA TGTGCCAGCAGCCAAGGTGGGGCCTGGGGCTACACCTTC. Translating gives CASSQGGAWGYTF.

This sequence joins TRBV2 and TRBJ2-2, with 9 bases matching TRBD2. Germline CDR1 reads SNHLY; CDR2 reads FYNNEI. The CDR3 has 16 residues. V shed 1 base, J shed 2 bases, and the junction held 2 bases outside the gene matches. CDR3 sequence: CASSEGGGANTGELFF. The CDR3 DNA reads TGTGCCAGCAGTGAAGGCGGGGGGGCAAACACCGGGGAGCTGTTTTTT.

The chain is built from TRBV23-1 and TRBJ1-2, with D possibly TRBD1 on 6 matching bases. TRBV23-1 counts as an open reading frame of uncertain function. The V end lost 3 bases, the J end lost 7 bases, and 21 bases lay between the germline ends. The CDR3 contains 16 residues. CDR3 nucleotides: TGCGCCAGCAGTCACCCCCAACGCGACAGGCGGCGTGGCTACACCTTC. Protein sequence: CASSHPQRDRRRGYTF.

This rearrangement joins TRBV3-1 (or the pseudogene TRBV3-2) to TRBJ1-6; D may be TRBD1 (6 bases). Germline V gene sequence: CDR1 LGHDT, CDR2 YNNKEL (reference sequence). The CDR3 is 15 amino acids. The V end was cut by 5 bases, the J end by 7 bases, with 15 bases between. CDR3 DNA: TGTGCCAGCAGCGCAACAGGGAGTAGGAATTCACCCCTCCACTTT. Translation gives CASSATGSRNSPLHF.

The chain carries TRBV18 and TRBJ2-7; a possible D gene is TRBD1 (6 bases). CDR3 length: 14 amino acids. CDR1 and CDR2 (germline): KGHSH, LQKENI. Trimming stripped 3 bases from V and 4 bases from J, with 13 bases between. The CDR3 DNA reads TGTGCCAGCTCACCGACAGGACTCCAATACGAGCAGTACTTC. Protein product: CASSPTGLQYEQYF.